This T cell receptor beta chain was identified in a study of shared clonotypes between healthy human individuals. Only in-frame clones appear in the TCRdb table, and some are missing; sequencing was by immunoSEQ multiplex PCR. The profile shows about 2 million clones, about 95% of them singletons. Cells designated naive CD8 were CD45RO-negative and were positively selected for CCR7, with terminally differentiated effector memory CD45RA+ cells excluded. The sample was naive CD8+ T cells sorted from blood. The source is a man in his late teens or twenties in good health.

CDR3 in amino acids: CASSAQGAENYGYTF. CDR3 DNA sequence: TGTGCCAGCAGCGCCCAGGGGGCTGAGAACTATGGCTACACCTTC. The V gene is TRBV9, the J gene TRBJ1-2, with TRBD1 identical over 8 bases. Germline trimming cut 3 bases from V and 2 bases from J; bases unmatched to any gene: 6. CDR1 is SGDLS, CDR2 YYNGEE, per germline. The CDR3 covers 15 residues.